These 5 T cell receptor beta chains were sequenced from one sample in a study of T cells in localized non-small cell lung cancer. Generated by immunoSEQ multiplex PCR, the TCRdb table keeps only in-frame clones and is missing some. This sample has 2,000 to 2,500 clones, with around 29% found just once. This specimen was lung tumor tissue, taken before any cancer treatment. The receptors here all came from a man between 35 and 75 years old with stage III squamous cell lung carcinoma.

By share, this clone counts as medium-sized. The rearrangement uses TRBV11-3 and TRBJ2-2; 9 bases match TRBD1. Germline V gives CDR1 SGHNT, CDR2 YENEEA. The CDR3 runs 14 residues. With V trimmed by 3 bases and J by 13 bases, 9 bases remained unmatched. DNA of the CDR3: TGTGCCAGCAGCTTCGGGGACAGGGTTTCGGGGCTGTTTTTT. Translation: CASSFGDRVSGLFF. Supplemented by reference TRBV11-3 and TRBJ2-2, the full variable domain reads EAGVVQSPRYKIIEKKQPVAFWCNPISGHNTLYWYLQNLGQGPELLIRYENEEAVDDSQLPKDRFSAERLKGVDSTLKIQPAELGDSAVYLCASSFGDRVSGLFFGEGSRLTVL.

The rearrangement uses TRBV6-8 and TRBJ2-3; 9 bases fit TRBD2. V lost 4 bases and J lost 4; bases outside the gene matches: 3. The germline CDR1 and CDR2 sequences are MNHGY and SAAAGT. The CDR3 runs 14 residues. CDR3 region: CASSSWTSADTQYF. CDR3 sequence (DNA): TGTGCCAGCAGTTCCTGGACTAGCGCAGATACGCAGTATTTT.

The CDR3 DNA reads as TGTGCCAGCAGCCAAGATCAGGGGACATACCAAGAAAAACTGTTTTTT. Translation gives CASSQDQGTYQEKLFF. The chain is built from TRBV14 and TRBJ1-4; tentative D call: TRBD1 (6 bases). Germline V gene data show CDR1 as SGHDN and CDR2 as FVKESK. This CDR3 region has 16 residues. Trimming stripped 0 bases from V and 8 bases from J, with 16 bases between.

The rearrangement links TRBV11-3 to TRBJ2-7, with D maybe TRBD1 (6 bases). V was shortened by 4 bases and J by 1 base, with 11 bases between the two germline ends. The CDR3 is 14 residues long. The germline gives CDR1 SGHNT, CDR2 YENEEA. Here the CDR3 DNA reads TGTGCCAGCAGCTATGGACAGCCGTCCTACGAGCAGTACGTC. It specifies CASSYGQPSYEQYV.

The chain employs TRBV19 and TRBJ2-7, with D possibly matching TRBD2 (6 bases). Trimming stripped 3 bases from V and 5 bases from J, with 11 bases between. The CDR3 covers 13 residues. Looked up from germline, CDR1 is LNHDA and CDR2 is SQIVND (reference sequence). CDR3 bases: TGTGCCAGTAGTATTACGGCGGGGAACGAGCAGTACGTC. Translation: CASSITAGNEQYV.